Presented here are 22 T cell receptor beta chains from one specimen sequenced in a study of blood T cell repertoires in COVID-19. Generated by immunoSEQ multiplex PCR, the TCRdb table keeps only in-frame clones and is missing some. The sample comprises fewer than 350,000 clones, 88% of which are singletons, and around 1% rests with the top ten. Sample: PBMCs or T cells enriched from blood (not recorded which). The receptors derive from a woman aged 30 to 39 who had recovered from COVID-19.

The chain combines TRBV3-1 (or the pseudogene TRBV3-2) with TRBJ1-1; unclear D gene. The germline gives CDR1 LGHDT, CDR2 YNNKEL (reference sequence). V gave up 1 base and J gave up 10 bases, with 13 bases separating them. The CDR3 length is 13 residues. The CDR3 sequence is CASSQVSGIRAFF. The DNA for the CDR3 is TGTGCCAGCAGCCAAGTCTCGGGGATTAGAGCTTTCTTT.

The chain couples TRBV6-2 or TRBV6-3 to TRBJ1-2, with a weak D call TRBD1 (6 bases). The CDR3 is 15 amino acids. V lost 2 bases, J lost 5 bases, and 15 bases lay in between. Germline V gives CDR1 MNHEY, CDR2 SVGEGT. In nucleotides, the CDR3 is TGTGCCAGCAGTTACAGAGCAGGGGACACATATGGCTACACCTTC. This gives the protein CASSYRAGDTYGYTF.

The rearrangement joins TRBV27 to TRBJ1-5; D not resolved. Trimming stripped 1 base from V and 5 bases from J, with 6 bases between. The CDR3 is 13 residues long. Germline loops: CDR1 MNHEY, CDR2 SMNVEV (reference sequence). CDR3 sequence (DNA): TGTGCCAGCAGTTTATTTAGAGATCAGCCCCAGCATTTT. Translating it yields CASSLFRDQPQHF.

The CDR3 region is CASSLGSGGIQETQYF. CDR3 DNA sequence: TGTGCCAGCAGCTTAGGTAGCGGGGGCATCCAAGAGACCCAGTACTTC. The rearrangement joins TRBV11-3 to TRBJ2-5; 9 bases are shared with TRBD2. The ends lost 1 base at V and 1 base at J; junction bases unmatched: 4. The germline CDR1 and CDR2 sequences are SGHNT and YENEEA. CDR3 length: 16 residues.

The rearrangement links TRBV2 to TRBJ1-3; 7 bases line up with TRBD1. V gave up 6 bases and J gave up 8 bases; unmatched junction bases: 10. CDR1 and CDR2 from the germline V gene are SNHLY and FYNNEI. The CDR3 length is 14 residues. The CDR3 nucleotides are TGTGCCAGCAGACAACAGGGGACCCGGGACACCATATATTTT. It is translated as CASRQQGTRDTIYF.

V usage is TRBV28 and J usage is TRBJ1-5; D gene unclear. The germline V and J ends were trimmed by 4 bases and 0 bases, with 10 bases remaining between them. CDR3 length: 15 amino acids. In germline, CDR1 is MDHEN, CDR2 SYDVKM. The CDR3 sequence is CASSSPGYSNQPQHF. Written as DNA, the CDR3 is TGTGCCAGCAGTTCCCCAGGTTATAGCAATCAGCCCCAGCATTTT.

The chain has TRBV6-5 and TRBJ2-2, with a tentative D call TRBD2 (6 bases). This CDR3 is built from 15 residues. Germline CDR1 MNHEY, CDR2 SVGAGI. The V end lost 11 bases, the J end lost 0 bases, and 16 bases lay between the germline ends. CDR3 sequence (DNA): TGTGCCGGGGGACTGGGACCCACGAACACCGGGGAGCTGTTTTTT. Translating it yields CAGGLGPTNTGELFF.

The CDR3 nucleotides read TGTGCCAGCAGTTCACTGACCCGGGTGGCTTTCTTT. Residues: CASSSLTRVAFF. This chain connects TRBV27 to TRBJ1-1; D unclear. The V end was cut by 4 bases, the J end by 11 bases, with 14 bases between. This CDR3 comprises 12 residues. The germline V gene encodes CDR1 MNHEY and CDR2 SMNVEV (reference sequence).

The chain uses TRBV28 and TRBJ1-1, with 9 nucleotides matching TRBD1. Germline CDR1 reads MDHEN; CDR2 reads SYDVKM. V lost 6 bases to trimming and J lost 0 bases; unmatched junction nucleotides: 8. This CDR3 comprises 16 residues. Written as DNA, the CDR3 is TGTGCCAGCAGCCGCCGGACAGGGGCTATGAACACTGAAGCTTTCTTT. This codes for CASSRRTGAMNTEAFF.

The chain joins TRBV5-1 to TRBJ2-1; TRBD1 aligns across 10 bases. The germline gives CDR1 SGHRS, CDR2 YFSETQ. The CDR3 totals 14 residues. V was pared by 5 bases and J by 7 bases, with 6 bases of the junction left unmatched. The CDR3 DNA reads as TGCGCCAGCAGGGGACAGGGGCCTTTGAATGAGCAGTTCTTC. Translation: CASRGQGPLNEQFF.

The chain couples TRBV19 to TRBJ2-1, with TRBD1 matching over 8 bases. The CDR3 runs 17 residues. V shed 9 bases, J shed 5 bases, and the junction held 18 bases outside the gene matches. Germline V gives CDR1 LNHDA, CDR2 SQIVND (reference sequence). In nucleotides, the CDR3 is TGTGCCAGCCTACCCAGAACAGGACAGGGCGCGAACAATGAGCAGTTCTTC. Translating it yields CASLPRTGQGANNEQFF.

This chain connects TRBV7-2 to TRBJ2-2; maybe TRBD2 (5 bases). Germline CDR1 SGHTA, CDR2 FQGNSA. V lost 5 bases to trimming and J lost 4 bases, with 14 bases between them. The CDR3 has 15 residues. CDR3 in DNA: TGTGCCAGCAGCCCGTACACTAGGAGCACCGGGGAGCTGTTTTTT. The encoded protein is CASSPYTRSTGELFF.

The gene calls are TRBV5-1 and TRBJ1-1; tentatively, D is TRBD1 (6 bases). Trimming removed 0 bases from V and 2 bases from J, with 11 bases in between. CDR1 is SGHRS, CDR2 YFSETQ, per germline. The CDR3 consists of 15 residues. The CDR3: CASSLDAGANTEAFF. The CDR3 DNA reads as TGCGCCAGCAGCTTGGATGCGGGGGCTAACACTGAAGCTTTCTTT. The full variable domain, rest sourced from reference TRBV5-1 and TRBJ1-1, is KAGVTQTPRYLIKTRGQQVTLSCSPISGHRSVSWYQQTPGQGLQFLFEYFSETQRNKGNFPGRFSGRQFSNSRSEMNVSTLELGDSALYLCASSLDAGANTEAFFGQGTRLTVV.

This clone was recorded only once. The chain links TRBV29-1 to TRBJ2-7, with D possibly being TRBD1 (7 bases). The germline V gene has CDR1 SQVTM and CDR2 ANQGSEA. Trimming took off 3 bases at V and 0 bases at J, with 9 bases between the two ends. The CDR3 runs 13 residues. The CDR3 sequence is CSVDRGDSYEQYF. In nucleotides, the CDR3 is TGCAGCGTTGACAGGGGGGACTCCTACGAGCAGTACTTC.

The gene calls are TRBV9 and TRBJ2-2; D is uncertain. This CDR3 is 14 amino acids long. Germline assignment: CDR1 SGDLS and CDR2 YYNGEE. Trimming left V 4 bases short and J 6 bases short, with 13 bases between. The DNA of the CDR3 is TGTGCCAGCAGCCCCCAAATCGGTTCCGGGGAGCTGTTTTTT. The encoded protein is CASSPQIGSGELFF.

The table lists this clone with a count of one. This chain connects TRBV13 to TRBJ1-5; 7 bases match TRBD1. The CDR3 has 14 amino acids. After removal of 5 bases from V and 4 bases from J, the junction contained 5 bases not matched to a gene. The V gene's germline CDR1 is PRHDT and CDR2 FYEKMQ (reference sequence). Here the CDR3 DNA reads TGTGCCAGCAGCAACAGGGGAGGTAATCAGCCCCAGCATTTT. Its protein is CASSNRGGNQPQHF. The whole variable domain, filled in from reference TRBV13 and TRBJ1-5, reads AAGVIQSPRHLIKEKRETATLKCYPIPRHDTVYWYQQGPGQDPQFLISFYEKMQSDKGSIPDRFSAQQFSDYHSELNMSSLELGDSALYFCASSNRGGNQPQHFGDGTRLSIL.

V gene TRBV5-4 combines with J gene TRBJ2-7, with D uncertain. CDR1 is SGHNT, CDR2 YYREEE, per germline (reference sequence). V shed 4 bases and J shed 3 bases, with 11 bases lying between them. CDR3 size: 13 residues. CDR3 region: CASSPPGFYEQYF. CDR3 coding DNA: TGTGCCAGCAGCCCCCCGGGTTTCTACGAGCAGTACTTC.

The chain joins TRBV7-2 to TRBJ2-1, with 9 bases fitting TRBD1. Germline trimming cut 5 bases from V and 6 bases from J; bases unmatched to any gene: 8. Per the germline V gene, CDR1 is SGHTA and CDR2 is FQGNSA. The CDR3 length is 15 residues. This CDR3 reads CASSARQGGGNEQFF. The CDR3, as DNA: TGTGCCAGCAGCGCCAGACAGGGGGGCGGCAATGAGCAGTTCTTC.

The chain carries TRBV5-6 and TRBJ1-3; D gene uncertain. Germline assignment: CDR1 SGHDT and CDR2 YYEEEE. The CDR3 extends over 16 amino acids. The V and J ends lost 0 bases and 1 base respectively, with 11 bases between them. CDR3 coding DNA: TGTGCCAGCAGCTTGGGCCAGACACGTTCTGGAAACACCATATATTTT. It encodes CASSLGQTRSGNTIYF.

V and J are TRBV7-6 and TRBJ1-4; 8 bases agree with TRBD1. This CDR3 comprises 19 residues. The germline gives CDR1 SGHVS, CDR2 FNYEAQ. The V gene end was trimmed by 5 bases and the J gene end by 7 bases; junction bases not matched to a gene: 21. CDR3 amino acids: CASSTRQGIALGEGEKLFF. CDR3 bases: TGTGCCAGCAGCACGCGACAGGGGATAGCCTTAGGGGAAGGTGAAAAACTGTTTTTT.

The V and J genes are TRBV28 and TRBJ2-7; 9 nucleotides agree with TRBD2. The CDR3 consists of 14 residues. After removal of 8 bases from V and 0 bases from J, the junction contained 5 bases not matched to a gene. Germline CDR1 is MDHEN and CDR2 is SYDVKM. CDR3 loop: CASWSSGDSYEQYF. Here the CDR3 DNA reads TGTGCCAGCTGGTCTAGCGGGGACTCCTACGAGCAGTACTTC.

The chain links TRBV18 to TRBJ1-5, with D perhaps TRBD1 (5 bases). CDR1 and CDR2 (germline): KGHSH, LQKENI. The V end was cut by 10 bases, the J end by 4 bases, with 17 bases between. This CDR3 is built from 14 residues. CDR3 protein: CATSRTGGNQPQHF. DNA for the CDR3: TGTGCCACGTCTAGGACGGGGGGGAATCAGCCCCAGCATTTT.